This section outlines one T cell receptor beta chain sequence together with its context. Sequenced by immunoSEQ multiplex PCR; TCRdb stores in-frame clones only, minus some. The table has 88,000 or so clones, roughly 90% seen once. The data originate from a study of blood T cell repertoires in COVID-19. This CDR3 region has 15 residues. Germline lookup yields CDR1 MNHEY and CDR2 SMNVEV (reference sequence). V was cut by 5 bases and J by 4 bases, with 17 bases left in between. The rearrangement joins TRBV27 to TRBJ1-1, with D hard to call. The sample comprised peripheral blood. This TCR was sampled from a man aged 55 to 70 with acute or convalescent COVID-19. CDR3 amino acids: CASSTKSGGLTEAFF. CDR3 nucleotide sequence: TGTGCCAGCAGTACAAAGTCAGGCGGGCTCACTGAAGCTTTCTTT.